This T cell receptor (beta chain) was identified during a study of T cells after yellow fever vaccination. One entry per CDR3 protein, called by TCRdb with MiXCR from the 5' RACE reads. The sample yields about 320,000 distinct CDR3 sequences, approximately 11% seen once. The length of the CDR3 is 14 residues. Trimming cost V 5 bases and J 5 bases; bases outside gene matches: 7. This receptor was identified in a man younger than 35 who received the YFV17D yellow fever vaccine. The chain recombines TRBV12-3 or TRBV12-4 with TRBJ2-5, with 8 nucleotides matching TRBD1. The material sequenced was CD4+ T cells sorted from PBMCs, taken 45 days after the yellow fever booster vaccination. The CDR3 loop reads CASSITGGYETQYF. The CDR3 region has the DNA TGTGCCAGCAGTATCACAGGGGGATACGAGACCCAGTACTTC.